This paragraph reports one T cell receptor (beta chain). V dropped 6 bases and J dropped 7; count of bases not matched to a gene: 12. CDR3 length: 15 amino acids. CDR1 and CDR2 from the germline V gene are MDHEN and SYDVKM. A Seattle source enrolled patients during active infection and followed them longitudinally. The sample originates from a study of blood T cell repertoires in COVID-19. Looking at the study overall: Researchers got acute and convalescent COVID-19 samples from the United States, Italy and Spain. PBMCs, B-cell-depleted T cells, or T cells provided the cDNA or gDNA that made up the material.

In the original analysis: Estimation of nucleated cell counts was performed using reference gene primer amplification. Clones were read by immunoSEQ multiplex PCR, and TCRdb kept only the in-frame ones, dropping some. From that table come the V and J calls and clone size; the DNA was used to work out D and trimming. The sample includes a few hundred thousand clones, around 90% seen only once; the top ten take roughly 2.8%. Sequencing used peripheral blood. V gene TRBV28 combines with J gene TRBJ1-5; the match to TRBD1 covers 7 bases. The clonotype originates from a woman in her thirties with COVID-19, enrolled during active disease. The CDR3 here is CASSGPDREEQPQHF. The CDR3 nucleotides read TGTGCCAGCAGCGGCCCCGACAGGGAGGAACAGCCCCAGCATTTT.